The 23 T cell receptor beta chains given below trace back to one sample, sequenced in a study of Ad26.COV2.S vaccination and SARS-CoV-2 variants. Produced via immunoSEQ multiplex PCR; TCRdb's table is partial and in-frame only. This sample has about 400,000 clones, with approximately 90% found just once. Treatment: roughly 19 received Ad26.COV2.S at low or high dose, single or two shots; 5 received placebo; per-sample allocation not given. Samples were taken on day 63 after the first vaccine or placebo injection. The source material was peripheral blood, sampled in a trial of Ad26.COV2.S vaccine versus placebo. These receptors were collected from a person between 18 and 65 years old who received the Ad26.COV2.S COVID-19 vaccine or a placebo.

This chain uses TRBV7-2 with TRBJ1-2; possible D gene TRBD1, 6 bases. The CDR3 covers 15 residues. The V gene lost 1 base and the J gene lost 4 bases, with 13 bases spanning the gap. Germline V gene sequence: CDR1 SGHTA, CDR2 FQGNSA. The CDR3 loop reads CASSLVPTGRYGYTF. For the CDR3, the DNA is TGTGCCAGCAGCTTAGTCCCTACAGGGCGCTATGGCTACACCTTC.

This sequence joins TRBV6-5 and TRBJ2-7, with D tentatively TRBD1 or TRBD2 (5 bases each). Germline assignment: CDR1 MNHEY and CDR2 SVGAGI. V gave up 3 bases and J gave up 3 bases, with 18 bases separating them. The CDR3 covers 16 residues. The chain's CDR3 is CASSYAPAGANYEQYF. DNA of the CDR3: TGTGCCAGCAGTTATGCCCCCGCCGGGGCCAACTACGAGCAGTACTTC.

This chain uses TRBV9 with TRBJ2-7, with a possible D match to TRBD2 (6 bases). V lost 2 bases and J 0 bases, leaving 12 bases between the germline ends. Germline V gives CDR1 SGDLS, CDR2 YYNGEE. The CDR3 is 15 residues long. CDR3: CASSVSSDYSYEQYF. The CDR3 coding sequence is TGTGCCAGCAGCGTTTCTAGCGACTACTCCTACGAGCAGTACTTC.

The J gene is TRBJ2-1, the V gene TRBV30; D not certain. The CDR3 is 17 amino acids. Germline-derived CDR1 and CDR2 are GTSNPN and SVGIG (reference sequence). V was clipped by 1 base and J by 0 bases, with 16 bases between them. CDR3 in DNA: TGTGCCTGGAGTGGGCTTGCGGCCGGAAGCTCCTACAATGAGCAGTTCTTC. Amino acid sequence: CAWSGLAAGSSYNEQFF.

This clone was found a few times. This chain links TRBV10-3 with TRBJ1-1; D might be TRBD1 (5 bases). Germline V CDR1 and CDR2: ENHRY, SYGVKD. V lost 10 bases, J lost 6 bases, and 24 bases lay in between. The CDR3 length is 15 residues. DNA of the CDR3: TGTGCCACAAGTCCCAACAGGTCCCCTAGTGCTGAAGCTTTCTTT. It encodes CATSPNRSPSAEAFF.

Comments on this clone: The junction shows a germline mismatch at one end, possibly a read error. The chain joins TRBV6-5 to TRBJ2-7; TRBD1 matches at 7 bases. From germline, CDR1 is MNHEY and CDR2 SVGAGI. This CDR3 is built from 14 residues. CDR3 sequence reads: CAGSNDRVPYEQYF. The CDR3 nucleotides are TGTGCCGGCAGTAACGACAGGGTCCCCTACGAGCAGTACTTC.

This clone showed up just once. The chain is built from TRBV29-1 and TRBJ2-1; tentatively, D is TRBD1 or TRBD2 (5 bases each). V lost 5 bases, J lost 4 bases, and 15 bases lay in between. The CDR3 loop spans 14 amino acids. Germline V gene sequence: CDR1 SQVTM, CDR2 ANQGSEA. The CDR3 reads CSVPTSWGYNEQFF. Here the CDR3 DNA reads TGCAGCGTTCCTACTAGTTGGGGGTACAATGAGCAGTTCTTC.

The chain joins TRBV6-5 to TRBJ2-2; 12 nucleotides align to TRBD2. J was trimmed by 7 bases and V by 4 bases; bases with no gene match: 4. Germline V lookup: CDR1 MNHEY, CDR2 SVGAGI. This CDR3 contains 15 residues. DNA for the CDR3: TGTGCCAGCAGTTGGCTAGCGGGAGGGGTCGGGGAGCTGTTTTTT. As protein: CASSWLAGGVGELFF.

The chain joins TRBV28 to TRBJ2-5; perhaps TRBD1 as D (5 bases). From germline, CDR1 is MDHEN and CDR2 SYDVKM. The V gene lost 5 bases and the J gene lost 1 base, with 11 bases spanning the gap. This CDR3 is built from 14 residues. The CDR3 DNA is TGTGCCAGCAGTGTAGCAGGGTCCCAAGAGACCCAGTACTTC. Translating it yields CASSVAGSQETQYF.

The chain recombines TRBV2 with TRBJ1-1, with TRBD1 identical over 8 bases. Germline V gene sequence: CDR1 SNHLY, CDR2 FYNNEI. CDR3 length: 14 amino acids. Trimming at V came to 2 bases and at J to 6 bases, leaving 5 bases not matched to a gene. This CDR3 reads CASSESAGGPEAFF. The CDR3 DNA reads TGTGCCAGCAGTGAATCTGCAGGGGGCCCTGAAGCTTTCTTT. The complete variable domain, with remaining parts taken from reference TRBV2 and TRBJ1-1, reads EPEVTQTPSHQVTQMGQEVILRCVPISNHLYFYWYRQILGQKVEFLVSFYNNEISEKSEIFDDQFSVERPDGSNFTLKIRSTKLEDSAMYFCASSESAGGPEAFFGQGTRLTVV.

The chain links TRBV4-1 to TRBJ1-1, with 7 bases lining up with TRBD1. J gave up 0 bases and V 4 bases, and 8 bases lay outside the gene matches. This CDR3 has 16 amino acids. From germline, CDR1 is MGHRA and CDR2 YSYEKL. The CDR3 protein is CASSLGQSTMNTEAFF. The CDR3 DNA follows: TGCGCCAGCAGCCTGGGACAGTCCACAATGAACACTGAAGCTTTCTTT.

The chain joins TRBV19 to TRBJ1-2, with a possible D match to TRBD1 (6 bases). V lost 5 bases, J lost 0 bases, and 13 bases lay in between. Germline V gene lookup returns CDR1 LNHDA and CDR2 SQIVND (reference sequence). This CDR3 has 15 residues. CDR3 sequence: CASSARDTSNYGYTF. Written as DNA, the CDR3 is TGTGCCAGTAGTGCCCGGGACACTTCTAACTATGGCTACACCTTC.

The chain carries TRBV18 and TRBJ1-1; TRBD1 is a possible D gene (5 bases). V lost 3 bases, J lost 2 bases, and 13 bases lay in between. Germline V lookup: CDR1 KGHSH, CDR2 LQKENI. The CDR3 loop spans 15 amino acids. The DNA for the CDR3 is TGTGCCAGCTCACCTCTGGGTAGGGGAAACACTGAAGCTTTCTTT. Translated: CASSPLGRGNTEAFF. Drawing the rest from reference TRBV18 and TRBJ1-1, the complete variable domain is NAGVMQNPRHLVRRRGQEARLRCSPMKGHSHVYWYRQLPEEGLKFMVYLQKENIIDESGMPKERFSAEFPKEGPSILRIQQVVRGDSAAYFCASSPLGRGNTEAFFGQGTRLTVV.

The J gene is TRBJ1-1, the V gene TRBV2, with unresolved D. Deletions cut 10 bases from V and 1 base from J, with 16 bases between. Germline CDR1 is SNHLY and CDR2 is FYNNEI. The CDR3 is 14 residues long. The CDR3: CATLPEGGNTEAFF. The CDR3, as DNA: TGTGCCACCCTCCCAGAGGGAGGGAACACTGAAGCTTTCTTT.

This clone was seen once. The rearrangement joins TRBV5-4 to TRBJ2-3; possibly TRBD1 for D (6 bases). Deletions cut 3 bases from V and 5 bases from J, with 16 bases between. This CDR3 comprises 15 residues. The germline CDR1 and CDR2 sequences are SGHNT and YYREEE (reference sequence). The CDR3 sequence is CASSWTSHREDTQYF. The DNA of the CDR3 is TGTGCCAGCAGCTGGACCAGTCACAGGGAAGATACGCAGTATTTT.

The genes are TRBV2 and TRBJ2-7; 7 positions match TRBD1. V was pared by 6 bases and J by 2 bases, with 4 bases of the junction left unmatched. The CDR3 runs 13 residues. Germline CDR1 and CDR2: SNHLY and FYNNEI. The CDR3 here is CASRQTGTYEQYF. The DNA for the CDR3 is TGTGCCAGCAGGCAGACAGGGACCTACGAGCAGTACTTC.

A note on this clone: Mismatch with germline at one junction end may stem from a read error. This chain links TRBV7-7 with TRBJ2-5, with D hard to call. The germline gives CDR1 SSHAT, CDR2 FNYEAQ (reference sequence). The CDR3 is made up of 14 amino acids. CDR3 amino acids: CASSLLAQWETQYF. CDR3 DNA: TGTGCTAGCAGCTTGTTGGCCCAGTGGGAGACCCAGTACTTC.

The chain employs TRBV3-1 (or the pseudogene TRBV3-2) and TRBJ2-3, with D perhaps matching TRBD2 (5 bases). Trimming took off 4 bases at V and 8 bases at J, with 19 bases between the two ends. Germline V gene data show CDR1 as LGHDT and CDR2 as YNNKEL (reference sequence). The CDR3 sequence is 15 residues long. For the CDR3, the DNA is TGTGCCAGCAGCCCGAGGACTGGTAAACACGGTACGCAGTATTTT. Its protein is CASSPRTGKHGTQYF.

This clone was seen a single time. CDR3 in amino acids: CASSIRGAGAVQETQYF. For the CDR3, the DNA is TGTGCCAGTAGTATTCGAGGAGCGGGAGCGGTACAAGAGACCCAGTACTTC. This rearrangement joins TRBV19 to TRBJ2-5; 8 bases match TRBD2. This CDR3 spans 17 amino acids. Germline CDR1 LNHDA, CDR2 SQIVND (reference sequence). The V gene end was trimmed by 3 bases and the J gene end by 2 bases; junction bases not matched to a gene: 11.

In DNA, the CDR3 is TGTGCCAGCAGCCGGGACAGGAGGGAGTACGAGCAGTACTTC. It is translated as CASSRDRREYEQYF. This chain joins TRBV11-2 and TRBJ2-7; 8 bases fit TRBD1. V gave up 5 bases and J gave up 4 bases; unmatched junction bases: 7. The CDR3 is 14 residues long. Germline V gene lookup returns CDR1 SGHAT and CDR2 FQNNGV.

For the CDR3, the DNA is TGTGCCAGGTCTACAGGGAGGCTGGGGTACTATGGCTACACCTTC. It yields the protein CARSTGRLGYYGYTF. V and J are TRBV27 and TRBJ1-2, with D possibly matching TRBD1 (6 bases). The V gene's germline CDR1 is MNHEY and CDR2 SMNVEV (reference sequence). There are 15 residues in the CDR3. V lost 9 bases and J lost 3, with 20 bases in between.

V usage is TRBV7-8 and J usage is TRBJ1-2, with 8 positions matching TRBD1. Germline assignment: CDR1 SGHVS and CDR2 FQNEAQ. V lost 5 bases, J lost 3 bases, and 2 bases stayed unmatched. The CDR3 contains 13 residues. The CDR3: CASSHRGDYGYTF. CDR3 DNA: TGTGCCAGCAGCCACAGGGGGGACTATGGCTACACCTTC.

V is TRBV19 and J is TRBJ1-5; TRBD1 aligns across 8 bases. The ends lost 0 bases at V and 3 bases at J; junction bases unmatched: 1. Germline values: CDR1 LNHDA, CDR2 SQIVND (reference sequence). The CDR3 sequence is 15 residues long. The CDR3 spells CASSIDQGANQPQHF. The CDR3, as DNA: TGTGCCAGTAGTATAGATCAGGGGGCCAATCAGCCCCAGCATTTT. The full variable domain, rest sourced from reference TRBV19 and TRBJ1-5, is DGGITQSPKYLFRKEGQNVTLSCEQNLNHDAMYWYRQDPGQGLRLIYYSQIVNDFQKGDIAEGYSVSREKKESFPLTVTSAQKNPTAFYLCASSIDQGANQPQHFGDGTRLSIL.